This TCR beta chain emerged from a study of CD8+CD57+ T cells in acquired aplastic anemia. This clonotype has a handful of counts. TCR beta VDJ and CDR3 profiling used genomic DNA as template. TCRdb used MiXCR to reprocess the reads, holding one entry per CDR3 protein. The table has roughly 420,000 distinct CDR3 sequences, roughly 68% seen once; the top ten hold approximately 3.9%. This receptor was obtained from a human donor in good health, serving as a control. Sequencing input: sorted CD4+, CD8+, or CD8+CD57+ T cells (not recorded which) from PBMCs.

CDR3 region: CSVEDPRESGNTYEQYF. The DNA of the CDR3 is TGCAGCGTTGAAGACCCCAGGGAATCTGGAAACACCTACGAGCAGTACTTC. The gene calls are TRBV29-1 and TRBJ2-7; D might be TRBD1 (5 bases). V lost 0 bases and J 2 bases, leaving 20 bases between the germline ends. The CDR3 has 17 amino acids. CDR1 is SQVTM and CDR2 is ANQGSEA in the germline V gene.